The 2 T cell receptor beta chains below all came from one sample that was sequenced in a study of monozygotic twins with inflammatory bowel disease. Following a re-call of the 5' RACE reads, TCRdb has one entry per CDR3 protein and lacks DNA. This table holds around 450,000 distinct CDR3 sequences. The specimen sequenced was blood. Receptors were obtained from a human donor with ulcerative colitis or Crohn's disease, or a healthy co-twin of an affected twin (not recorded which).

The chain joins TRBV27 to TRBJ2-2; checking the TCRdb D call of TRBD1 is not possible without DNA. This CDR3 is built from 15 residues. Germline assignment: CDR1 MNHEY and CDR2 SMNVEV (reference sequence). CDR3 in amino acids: CASSLRGLSTGELFF.

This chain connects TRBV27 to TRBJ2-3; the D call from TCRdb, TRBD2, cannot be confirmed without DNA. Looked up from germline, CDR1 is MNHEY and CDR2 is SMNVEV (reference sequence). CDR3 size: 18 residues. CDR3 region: CASSSSTGLAGVPDTQYF.